Listed here is a single T cell receptor beta chain. The CDR3 has 15 amino acids. CDR1 SEHNR and CDR2 FQNEAQ come from the germline V gene (reference sequence). The V and J ends lost 7 bases and 7 bases, in that order; junction bases with no gene match: 8. Original methodology: Scientists estimated how many nucleated cells there were by amplifying reference gene primers. The table came from immunoSEQ multiplex PCR; TCRdb's copy has only in-frame clones and leaves some out. D and trimming come from the DNA, and the V and J calls and clone size come from that table. The data contain approximately 240,000 clones, approximately 80% of them seen just once; the ten biggest clones take up 3% to 4%. The entry originates in a study of blood T cell repertoires in COVID-19. Study-level information: Researchers got acute and convalescent COVID-19 samples from the United States, Italy and Spain. Sources were T cells, B-cell-depleted T cells, or PBMCs; the material itself was cDNA or gDNA.

The chain employs TRBV7-9 and TRBJ2-2; 11 bases map to TRBD1. The sample consisted of peripheral blood. The source is a middle-aged woman with active or convalescent COVID-19. CDR3 DNA sequence: TGTGCCAGCATCTTTGGACAGGGGGCGTTCGGGGAGCTGTTTTTT. It yields the protein CASIFGQGAFGELFF.